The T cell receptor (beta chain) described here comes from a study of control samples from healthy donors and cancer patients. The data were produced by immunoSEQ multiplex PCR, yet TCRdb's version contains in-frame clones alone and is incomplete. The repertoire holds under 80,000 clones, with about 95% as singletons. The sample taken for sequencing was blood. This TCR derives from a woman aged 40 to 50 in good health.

The chain's CDR3 is CASSSFGGLGGYTF. Written as DNA, the CDR3 is TGTGCCAGCAGCTCCTTCGGGGGACTCGGTGGCTACACCTTC. The chain combines TRBV6-5 with TRBJ1-2; possibly TRBD1 for D (5 bases). The CDR3 consists of 14 residues. Germline V gene sequence: CDR1 MNHEY, CDR2 SVGAGI. V lost 6 bases, J lost 7 bases, and 18 bases lay in between.